Each of the 25 T cell receptor beta chains below was sequenced from the same sample in a study of T cells in Graves' hyperthyroidism and ophthalmopathy. RNA transcripts served as the template for amplifying TCR beta CDR3 regions. Using the HTBI primer set, a first-round RT-PCR was run on the TCR CDR3. MiXCR, run by TCRdb on the multiplex PCR reads, gives a single entry per CDR3 protein. The sample includes 400,000 to 500,000 distinct CDR3 sequences, around 15% of them seen just once. Sample: blood. Receptors were obtained from a young woman with Graves' hyperthyroidism.

In this sample, this clonotype turned up many times. CDR3 amino acids: CASSPQTDTDTQYF. CDR3 nucleotides: TGTGCCAGTAGTCCCCAGACAGACACAGATACGCAGTATTTT. The chain is built from TRBV19 and TRBJ2-3, with TRBD1 as a possible D gene (5 bases). Trimming pared 5 bases from V and 2 bases from J, leaving 11 bases between. Looked up from germline, CDR1 is LNHDA and CDR2 is SQIVND (reference sequence). This CDR3 spans 14 amino acids. The whole variable domain, remainder taken from reference TRBV19 and TRBJ2-3, is DGGITQSPKYLFRKEGQNVTLSCEQNLNHDAMYWYRQDPGQGLRLIYYSQIVNDFQKGDIAEGYSVSREKKESFPLTVTSAQKNPTAFYLCASSPQTDTDTQYFGPGTRLTVL.

This clonotype was detected a few times. The chain recombines TRBV3-1 with TRBJ2-1, with D perhaps assigned TRBD1 or TRBD2 (5 bases each). The CDR3 has 16 amino acids. CDR1 and CDR2 from the germline V gene are LGHDT and YNNKEL (reference sequence). V lost 0 bases, J lost 3 bases, and 12 bases lay in between. The CDR3: CASSQDLGEFYNEQFF. CDR3 bases: TGTGCCAGCAGCCAAGACCTAGGGGAGTTCTACAATGAGCAGTTCTTC.

As to this clonotype: The junction differs from germline at one of its ends, possibly a read error. The rearrangement joins TRBV7-9 to TRBJ1-2; the D gene is possibly TRBD1 (5 bases). Germline V gene data show CDR1 as SEHNR and CDR2 as FQNEAQ (reference sequence). The CDR3 length is 17 residues. CDR3 region: CASSLAGGPGRDYGCTF. The CDR3 DNA reads TGTGCCAGCAGCTTAGCAGGCGGGCCCGGCAGGGACTATGGCTGCACCTTC.

This clonotype was observed at least ten times. The chain employs TRBV11-1 and TRBJ1-1; D is perhaps TRBD1 (5 bases). The CDR3 consists of 14 residues. Trimming took 7 bases from V and 5 from J, leaving 17 bases between them. The germline V gene encodes CDR1 SGHAT and CDR2 FQDESV (reference sequence). The CDR3 coding sequence is TGTGCCAGCACCCGAGGGGCGACGGGAACTGAAGCTTTCTTT. It encodes CASTRGATGTEAFF. Full variable domain (missing parts from reference TRBV11-1 and TRBJ1-1): EAEVAQSPRYKITEKSQAVAFWCDPISGHATLYWYRQILGQGPELLVQFQDESVVDDSQLPKDRFSAERLKGVDSTLKIQPAELGDSAMYLCASTRGATGTEAFFGQGTRLTVV.

Turning to this clonotype: The junction differs from germline at one of its ends, possibly a read error. The rearrangement joins TRBV7-3 to TRBJ2-1; D unresolved. The CDR3 has 15 amino acids. Per germline, CDR1 SGHTA and CDR2 FQGTGA. CDR3 DNA sequence: TGTGCCAGCAGCCGAGCTGATAGCTCCCACAATGAGCAGTTCTTC. Protein product: CASSRADSSHNEQFF.

This clonotype was seen repeatedly, ten times or more. The V gene is TRBV19, the J gene TRBJ2-1; tentative D call: TRBD1 (6 bases). The CDR3 covers 13 residues. The germline V gene has CDR1 LNHDA and CDR2 SQIVND (reference sequence). Trimming cost V 5 bases and J 3 bases, with 8 bases left between them. CDR3 sequence: CASSYRVYNEQFF. Written as DNA, the CDR3 is TGTGCCAGTAGTTACAGGGTCTACAATGAGCAGTTCTTC.

There are many counts of this clonotype. The chain carries TRBV12-3 or TRBV12-4 and TRBJ2-1; 8 bases map to TRBD2. Losses at the gene ends were 6 bases for V and 6 bases for J; bases not matched to a gene: 10. The CDR3 length is 15 residues. CDR3 DNA: TGTGCCAGCAGAGCCACTAGCGGAGGTAGCAATGAGCAGTTCTTC. Protein product: CASRATSGGSNEQFF.

The sample holds many counts of this clonotype. V gene TRBV28 combines with J gene TRBJ2-4; no firm D call. This CDR3 is 15 amino acids long. Germline V gene sequence: CDR1 MDHEN, CDR2 SYDVKM. Trimming took 6 bases from V and 1 from J, leaving 13 bases between them. This CDR3 is CASSLDTPAKNIQYF. The CDR3 nucleotides read TGTGCCAGCAGCCTCGACACACCGGCCAAAAACATTCAGTACTTC.

The genes are TRBV20-1 and TRBJ1-1; D gene uncertain. Between the trimmed V and J ends, which lost 3 bases and 1 base, there was a span of 12 bases. Germline loops: CDR1 DFQATT, CDR2 SNEGSKA (reference sequence). CDR3 size: 14 residues. DNA of the CDR3: TGCAGTGCTAGCGAACAGTCAGCGAACACTGAAGCTTTCTTT. It is translated as CSASEQSANTEAFF.

Many counts were recorded for this clonotype. This chain connects TRBV7-9 to TRBJ1-5, with TRBD1 matching over 9 bases. The germline CDR1 and CDR2 sequences are SEHNR and FQNEAQ (reference sequence). The V gene end was trimmed by 5 bases and the J gene end by 0 bases; junction bases not matched to a gene: 8. The length of the CDR3 is 17 residues. CDR3 region: CASSPGQGLHSNQPQHF. In DNA, the CDR3 is TGTGCCAGCAGCCCGGGACAGGGTCTACATAGCAATCAGCCCCAGCATTTT. Using reference TRBV7-9 and TRBJ1-5 for the parts outside the CDR3, the full variable domain is DTGVSQNPRHKITKRGQNVTFRCDPISEHNRLYWYRQTLGQGPEFLTYFQNEAQLEKSRLLSDRFSAERPKGSFSTLEIQRTEQGDSAMYLCASSPGQGLHSNQPQHFGDGTRLSIL.

Many counts were recorded for this clonotype. This sequence joins TRBV20-1 and TRBJ1-1; D is perhaps TRBD1 (5 bases). V dropped 3 bases and J dropped 7 bases, with 15 bases sitting between them. The CDR3 length is 13 residues. CDR1 DFQATT and CDR2 SNEGSKA come from the germline V gene (reference sequence). The CDR3 DNA reads TGCAGTGCTAGCCGCATTGGGGGGTATGAAGCTTTCTTT. Translating it yields CSASRIGGYEAFF.

This chain links TRBV30 with TRBJ1-2; D gene ambiguous. The CDR3 length is 13 residues. The germline gives CDR1 GTSNPN, CDR2 SVGIG (reference sequence). Trimming removed 1 base from V and 7 bases from J, with 13 bases in between. In DNA form, the CDR3 reads TGTGCCTGGAGTGCCGCCGCCCAGAGTGGCTACACCTTC. Protein sequence: CAWSAAAQSGYTF.

As for this clonotype: A much larger clone differs by one base, so this may be a read error. The chain recombines TRBV2 with TRBJ2-3; D may be TRBD1 (5 bases). Between the trimmed V and J ends, which lost 3 bases and 10 bases, there was a span of 20 bases. This CDR3 is built from 15 residues. In germline, CDR1 is SNHLY, CDR2 FYNNEI. The CDR3 DNA is TGTGCCAGCAGTGATGGGAACCCTCCCAGGGATGCGCAGTATTTT. It specifies CASSDGNPPRDAQYF.

This clonotype was counted many times. The chain couples TRBV3-1 to TRBJ1-5, with D possibly TRBD1 on 6 matching bases. Germline values: CDR1 LGHDT, CDR2 YNNKEL (reference sequence). V dropped 1 base and J dropped 4 bases, with 14 bases sitting between them. The CDR3 is 16 amino acids. The CDR3 sequence is CASSQGNRVPNQPQHF. In nucleotides, the CDR3 is TGTGCCAGCAGCCAAGGCAACAGGGTGCCGAATCAGCCCCAGCATTTT.

As regards this clonotype: A much larger clone differs by one base, so this may be a read error. The genes are TRBV19 and TRBJ1-2; TRBD1 agrees at 7 bases. CDR3 length: 14 amino acids. The germline V gene encodes CDR1 LNHDA and CDR2 SQIVND (reference sequence). The chain's CDR3 is CASSTGTANYCYTF. Here the CDR3 DNA reads TGTGCCAGTAGTACCGGGACAGCTAACTATTGCTACACCTTC.

This clonotype occurred a few times. The chain joins TRBV6-5 to TRBJ1-5; possibly TRBD1 for D (5 bases). Deletions cut 0 bases from V and 4 bases from J, with 19 bases between. This CDR3 has 18 residues. Germline loops: CDR1 MNHEY, CDR2 SVGAGI. Here the CDR3 reads CASSYSGRAGRNNQPQHF. Written as DNA, the CDR3 is TGTGCCAGCAGTTACTCGGGCAGGGCCGGGAGAAATAATCAGCCCCAGCATTTT.

As for this clonotype: A much larger clone lies one base from this, so it may be a read error. This chain connects TRBV3-1 to TRBJ1-2, with TRBD1 matching 7 bases. Trimming removed 8 bases from V and 4 bases from J; junction bases left unmatched: 4. The CDR3 covers 12 residues. In germline, CDR1 is LGHDT, CDR2 YNNKEL (reference sequence). This CDR3 is CASQGQTYGYTF. Written as DNA, the CDR3 is TGTGCCAGCCAGGGACAGACCTATGGCTACACCTTC.

The rearrangement joins TRBV6-6 to TRBJ2-5; 7 nucleotides agree with TRBD2. Germline V lookup: CDR1 MNHNY, CDR2 SVGAGI (reference sequence). Trimming cost V 0 bases and J 9 bases; bases outside gene matches: 4. The CDR3 is made up of 13 amino acids. CDR3 sequence (DNA): TGTGCCAGCAGTTACTCCTCGAGCGGGGCCCAGTACTTC. Encoded protein: CASSYSSSGAQYF.

The V call is TRBV20-1, the J call TRBJ2-6; 8 bases map to TRBD2. The J segment lost 2 bases and the V segment lost 5 bases, leaving 8 bases of the junction unmatched. This CDR3 contains 16 residues. Germline V lookup: CDR1 DFQATT, CDR2 SNEGSKA (reference sequence). Here the CDR3 DNA reads TGCAGTGCTCGCCGGGGCGGGAGGACTGGGGCCAACGTCCTGACTTTC. Translated: CSARRGGRTGANVLTF.

This clonotype was found a few times. This rearrangement joins TRBV2 to TRBJ2-2; D gene ambiguous. Germline V gene lookup returns CDR1 SNHLY and CDR2 FYNNEI. The CDR3 extends over 14 amino acids. Trimming pared 2 bases from V and 4 bases from J, leaving 8 bases between. This CDR3 is CASSEIPSTGELFF. The CDR3 DNA follows: TGTGCCAGCAGTGAAATTCCTAGCACCGGGGAGCTGTTTTTT.

The rearrangement links TRBV3-1 to TRBJ2-1, with 11 positions matching TRBD2. CDR1 is LGHDT, CDR2 YNNKEL, per germline (reference sequence). The CDR3 covers 16 residues. With 8 bases clipped from V and 0 bases from J, the junction kept 6 bases outside the gene matches. The CDR3 loop reads CASRETSGSSYNEQFF. The CDR3, as DNA: TGTGCCAGCCGGGAAACTAGCGGGAGCTCCTACAATGAGCAGTTCTTC.

This sequence joins TRBV12-3 or TRBV12-4 and TRBJ2-7; 14 nucleotides match TRBD2. The CDR3 runs 16 residues. V shed 5 bases and J 7 bases; nucleotides not matched to a gene: 10. The CDR3 DNA reads TGTGCCAGCAGTCCCCCGGGACTAGCGGGAGTTGGGGAGCAGTACTTC. Translating it yields CASSPPGLAGVGEQYF.

This clonotype came up many times. This chain joins TRBV7-8 and TRBJ2-5, with unresolved D. CDR1 SGHVS and CDR2 FQNEAQ come from the germline V gene. CDR3 size: 13 residues. V gave up 1 base and J gave up 12 bases, with 15 bases separating them. The CDR3 DNA is TGTGCCAGCAGCTTAGGGCTTTTGGCCCCCGAGTACTTC. Translated: CASSLGLLAPEYF.

This clonotype has at least ten counts. One junction end does not reproduce the germline sequence, and a read error may be involved. The chain employs TRBV4-1 and TRBJ2-2; D not resolved. This CDR3 has 11 residues. The germline CDR1 and CDR2 sequences are MGHRA and YSYEKL. The CDR3 sequence is CASSRTGELFF. CDR3 DNA: TGTGCCAGTAGCCGGACCGGGGAGCTGTTTTTT.

This clonotype has just a few counts. The chain combines TRBV29-1 with TRBJ1-2; unclear D gene. Per germline, CDR1 SQVTM and CDR2 ANQGSEA. Trimming stripped 6 bases from V and 6 bases from J, with 14 bases between. CDR3 length: 12 residues. The CDR3 loop reads CSVLTTYDGYTF. The CDR3 coding sequence is TGCAGCGTGCTCACTACGTACGATGGCTACACCTTC.